This T cell receptor beta chain was captured by sequencing in a study of shared clonotypes between healthy human individuals. Study-wide background: Researchers drew samples from a couple of women and three men aged 18 to 49.

The method was immunoSEQ multiplex PCR; TCRdb's version includes in-frame clones alone and lacks a portion of them. Of about 510,000 clones listed, approximately 79% are singletons. Between the trimmed V and J ends, which lost 4 bases and 0 bases, there was a span of 15 bases. CDR3 length: 16 residues. Germline assignment: CDR1 SGHKS and CDR2 YYEKEE (reference sequence). The V gene is TRBV5-5, the J gene TRBJ2-3; D perhaps matches TRBD1 (7 bases). The sample consisted of PBMCs. The receptor was isolated from a woman aged 40 to 50 in good health. Some clones in this sample may be carry-over from other donors' samples. Here the CDR3 reads CASSGGTAPSTDTQYF. As DNA, the CDR3 is TGTGCCAGCAGCGGAGGGACAGCTCCTAGCACAGATACGCAGTATTTT.